These 15 T cell receptor beta chains were all obtained from the same sample, sequenced in a study of blood T cell repertoires in COVID-19. Repertoires were generated with immunoSEQ multiplex PCR, while TCRdb's copy carries only in-frame clones and drops some. This table holds about 200,000 clones, around 90% found once. Sequencing was performed on peripheral blood. The receptors were gathered from a man aged 45-65 years with acute or convalescent COVID-19.

Only one count was recorded for this clone. This chain joins TRBV28 and TRBJ2-3; D uncertain. Between the trimmed V and J ends, which lost 2 bases and 0 bases, there was a span of 6 bases. Germline CDR1 is MDHEN and CDR2 is SYDVKM. The CDR3 has 14 residues. This CDR3 is CASSLDTSTDTQYF. CDR3 nucleotide sequence: TGTGCCAGCAGTTTAGATACTAGCACAGATACGCAGTATTTT.

This chain joins TRBV28 and TRBJ2-5, with a tentative D call TRBD1 (6 bases). Per germline, CDR1 MDHEN and CDR2 SYDVKM. With 7 bases removed from V and 5 bases from J, the gap between germline ends came to 20 bases. The CDR3 totals 15 residues. Written as DNA, the CDR3 is TGTGCCAGCACCTTGGGGCAGGGGTTTGGTGAGACCCAGTACTTC. It codes for CASTLGQGFGETQYF.

The J gene is TRBJ1-2, the V gene TRBV5-1; no firm D call. V lost 0 bases and J lost 0, with 9 bases in between. This CDR3 contains 15 residues. The germline V gene encodes CDR1 SGHRS and CDR2 YFSETQ. CDR3 DNA sequence: TGCGCCAGCAGCTTGGGCGGCGGCACTAACTATGGCTACACCTTC. Its translation: CASSLGGGTNYGYTF.

The J gene is TRBJ2-7, the V gene TRBV11-1; tentatively, D is TRBD1 (6 bases). This CDR3 is built from 15 residues. V lost 5 bases and J lost 2, with 16 bases in between. Germline values: CDR1 SGHAT, CDR2 FQDESV (reference sequence). The CDR3 is CASSRDRSGAYEQYV. CDR3 in DNA: TGTGCCAGCAGCCGAGACAGGTCAGGAGCCTACGAGCAGTACGTC.

The rearrangement links TRBV6-5 to TRBJ2-3, with D possibly being TRBD2 (6 bases). The germline V gene encodes CDR1 MNHEY and CDR2 SVGAGI. This CDR3 has 14 residues. V shed 6 bases and J shed 2 bases, with 12 bases lying between them. The CDR3 sequence: CASSRAGPTDTQYF. The CDR3 region has the DNA TGTGCCAGCAGCAGGGCGGGACCCACAGATACGCAGTATTTT.

This clone was counted only a few times. As DNA, the CDR3 is TGTGCCAGCAGTGAAAATACAGGCAATAATTCACCCCTCCACTTT. The encoded protein is CASSENTGNNSPLHF. The chain links TRBV6-1 to TRBJ1-6, with a weak D call TRBD1 (5 bases). CDR3 length: 15 amino acids. Germline CDR1 reads MNHNS; CDR2 reads SASEGT. Trimming took 2 bases from V and 5 from J, leaving 10 bases between them.

The CDR3 sequence: CASSGYQGSDTQYF. The CDR3 DNA sequence: TGTGCCAGCAGTGGATATCAGGGCTCAGATACGCAGTATTTT. The chain couples TRBV2 to TRBJ2-3; possibly TRBD1 for D (5 bases). Germline values: CDR1 SNHLY, CDR2 FYNNEI. Trimming removed 4 bases at V and 4 bases at J, with 12 bases between. The CDR3 has 14 residues.

The genes are TRBV5-1 and TRBJ1-1; 7 bases fit TRBD1. The CDR3 contains 16 residues. V was clipped by 0 bases and J by 2 bases; unmatched bases: 7. Germline V gives CDR1 SGHRS, CDR2 YFSETQ. The CDR3 bases are TGCGCCAGCAGCTTGGGAGGGGGCGGTGGAAACACTGAAGCTTTCTTT. It yields the protein CASSLGGGGGNTEAFF. Together with reference TRBV5-1 and TRBJ1-1, the CDR3 gives the full variable domain: KAGVTQTPRYLIKTRGQQVTLSCSPISGHRSVSWYQQTPGQGLQFLFEYFSETQRNKGNFPGRFSGRQFSNSRSEMNVSTLELGDSALYLCASSLGGGGGNTEAFFGQGTRLTVV.

The CDR3 coding sequence is TGTGCCAGCAGTTCGGGGGGGACCTACGAGCAGTACGTC. It translates to CASSSGGTYEQYV. This chain links TRBV5-5 with TRBJ2-7; 8 nucleotides line up with TRBD2. CDR3 length: 13 residues. Germline V gene lookup returns CDR1 SGHKS and CDR2 YYEKEE (reference sequence). J lost 2 bases, V lost 5 bases, and 3 bases had no gene match.

V gene TRBV19 combines with J gene TRBJ1-1; possible D gene TRBD1, 5 bases. Germline CDR1 is LNHDA and CDR2 is SQIVND (reference sequence). There are 12 residues in the CDR3. V was clipped by 6 bases and J by 12 bases, with 17 bases between them. This CDR3 is CASSLRGGQSFF. The CDR3 nucleotides are TGTGCCAGTAGCCTTCGGGGGGGTCAATCTTTCTTT.

The V gene is TRBV28, the J gene TRBJ1-1; D unresolved. The V and J ends lost 2 bases and 2 bases respectively, with 12 bases between them. Germline V lookup: CDR1 MDHEN, CDR2 SYDVKM. CDR3 length equals 15 residues. CDR3 in DNA: TGTGCCAGCAGTTTACCCCTCCGCGGAAACACTGAAGCTTTCTTT. It codes for CASSLPLRGNTEAFF.

The rearrangement joins TRBV5-4 to TRBJ1-1; perhaps TRBD1 as D (6 bases). The CDR3 contains 16 residues. CDR1 is SGHNT and CDR2 is YYREEE in the germline V gene (reference sequence). V lost 4 bases and J lost 4, with 20 bases in between. The CDR3 sequence is CASSGGPFGGRTEAFF. In nucleotides, the CDR3 is TGTGCCAGCAGCGGGGGCCCCTTCGGGGGGCGCACTGAAGCTTTCTTT.

V usage is TRBV7-9 and J usage is TRBJ2-1, with 8 bases aligning to TRBD2. Trimming took 1 base from V and 8 from J; bases not matched to a gene: 7. The CDR3 has 15 amino acids. The germline V gene has CDR1 SEHNR and CDR2 FQNEAQ (reference sequence). The CDR3: CASSLGVSGTDEQFF. The CDR3 coding sequence is TGTGCCAGCAGCTTAGGGGTTAGCGGGACCGATGAGCAGTTCTTC. Complete variable domain (other parts from reference TRBV7-9 and TRBJ2-1): DTGVSQNPRHKITKRGQNVTFRCDPISEHNRLYWYRQTLGQGPEFLTYFQNEAQLEKSRLLSDRFSAERPKGSFSTLEIQRTEQGDSAMYLCASSLGVSGTDEQFFGPGTRLTVL.

This chain joins TRBV28 and TRBJ2-5; D perhaps matches TRBD1 (5 bases). The CDR3 runs to 14 residues. The germline gives CDR1 MDHEN, CDR2 SYDVKM. V was trimmed by 5 bases and J by 5 bases, leaving 15 bases between them. The CDR3 here is CASSPARVFETQYF. Here the CDR3 DNA reads TGTGCCAGCAGTCCTGCCAGGGTCTTCGAGACCCAGTACTTC.

The gene calls are TRBV30 and TRBJ2-2; no definite D call. The CDR3 loop spans 12 amino acids. Per the germline V gene, CDR1 is GTSNPN and CDR2 is SVGIG (reference sequence). V was trimmed by 3 bases and J by 4 bases, leaving 6 bases between them. The CDR3 reads CAWSRSTGELFF. The CDR3 nucleotides are TGTGCCTGGAGCCGTTCCACCGGGGAGCTGTTTTTT.